This T cell receptor (beta chain) originates from a study of cytomegalovirus exposure and HLA in healthy donors. As for the study in general: Roughly 80 million unique TCRs from HLA-typed donors made up an early data release. Study-wide findings and caveats: Analysis performed later found about 17,000 TCR beta sequences associated with HLA alleles at 0.05 false discovery rate. Cytomegalovirus association was assigned to some 160 TCR beta chains. When analyzed later, a missense DCLRE1C variant was found to be linked to TCR beta V- and J-gene trimming.

Note on this clone: The antigen is unknown.

PCR amplification relied on 60 Vbeta primers (plus 13 Jbeta primers). Only in-frame clones appear in the TCRdb table, and some are missing; sequencing was by immunoSEQ multiplex PCR. The table has 150,000 to 200,000 clones, about four fifths seen once. V dropped 0 bases and J dropped 4 bases, with 13 bases sitting between them. Germline V gives CDR1 SQVTM, CDR2 ANQGSEA. This CDR3 has 15 residues. Sequencing was carried out using PBMCs. The TCR comes from a woman aged 25-40 years in good health and CMV-seropositive. V gene TRBV29-1 combines with J gene TRBJ2-1, with D possibly being TRBD2 (7 bases). The CDR3 is CSVEDGRGQYNEQFF. DNA for the CDR3: TGCAGCGTTGAAGATGGGAGGGGACAATACAATGAGCAGTTCTTC.